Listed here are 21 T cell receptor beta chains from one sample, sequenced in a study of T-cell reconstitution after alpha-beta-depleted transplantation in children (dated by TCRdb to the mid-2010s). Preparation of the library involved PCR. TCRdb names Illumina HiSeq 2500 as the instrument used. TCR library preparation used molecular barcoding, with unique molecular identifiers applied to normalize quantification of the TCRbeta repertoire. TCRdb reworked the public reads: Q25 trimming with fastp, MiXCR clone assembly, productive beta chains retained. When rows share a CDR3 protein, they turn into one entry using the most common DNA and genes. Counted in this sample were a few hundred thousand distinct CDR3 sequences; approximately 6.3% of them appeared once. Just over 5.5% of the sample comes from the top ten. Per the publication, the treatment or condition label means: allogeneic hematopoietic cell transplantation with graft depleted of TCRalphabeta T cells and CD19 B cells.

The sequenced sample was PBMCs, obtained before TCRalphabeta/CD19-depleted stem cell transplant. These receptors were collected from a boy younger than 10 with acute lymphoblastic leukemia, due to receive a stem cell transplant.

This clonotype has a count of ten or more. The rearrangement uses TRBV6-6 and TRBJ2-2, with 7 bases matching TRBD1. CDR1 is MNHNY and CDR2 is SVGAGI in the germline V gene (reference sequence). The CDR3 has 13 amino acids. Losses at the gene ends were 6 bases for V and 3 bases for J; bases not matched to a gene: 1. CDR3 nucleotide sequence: TGTGCCAGCAGAGGGGGCTACACCGGGGAGCTGTTTTTT. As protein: CASRGGYTGELFF.

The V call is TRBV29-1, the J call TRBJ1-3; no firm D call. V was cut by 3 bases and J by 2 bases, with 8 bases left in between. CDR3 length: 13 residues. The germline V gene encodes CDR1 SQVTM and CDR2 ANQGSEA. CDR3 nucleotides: TGCAGCGTTGACCTCGGGGCTGGAAACACCATATATTTT. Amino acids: CSVDLGAGNTIYF. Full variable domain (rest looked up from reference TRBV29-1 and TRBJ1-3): SAVISQKPSRDICQRGTSLTIQCQVDSQVTMMFWYRQQPGQSLTLIATANQGSEATYESGFVIDKFPISRPNLTFSTLTVSNMSPEDSSIYLCSVDLGAGNTIYFGEGSWLTVV.

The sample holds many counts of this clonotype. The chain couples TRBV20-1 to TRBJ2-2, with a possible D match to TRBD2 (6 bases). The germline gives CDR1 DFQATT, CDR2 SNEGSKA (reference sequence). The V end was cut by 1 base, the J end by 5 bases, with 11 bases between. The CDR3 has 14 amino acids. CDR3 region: CSARVPGATGELFF. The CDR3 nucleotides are TGCAGTGCTAGAGTCCCGGGAGCGACCGGGGAGCTGTTTTTT.

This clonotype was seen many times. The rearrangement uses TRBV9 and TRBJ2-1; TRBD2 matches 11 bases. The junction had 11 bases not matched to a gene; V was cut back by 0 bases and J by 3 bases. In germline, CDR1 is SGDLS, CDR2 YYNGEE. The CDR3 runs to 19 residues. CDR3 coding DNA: TGTGCCAGCAGCGTAGCAGAACTAGCGGGAGTACACGTCTACAATGAGCAGTTCTTC. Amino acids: CASSVAELAGVHVYNEQFF.

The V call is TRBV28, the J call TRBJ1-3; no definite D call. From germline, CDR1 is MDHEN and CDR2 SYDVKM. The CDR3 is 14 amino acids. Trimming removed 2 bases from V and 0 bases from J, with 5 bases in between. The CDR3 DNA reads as TGTGCCAGCAGTTTACGGAGCTCTGGAAACACCATATATTTT. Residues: CASSLRSSGNTIYF. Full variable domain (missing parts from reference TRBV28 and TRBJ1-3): DVKVTQSSRYLVKRTGEKVFLECVQDMDHENMFWYRQDPGLGLRLIYFSYDVKMKEKGDIPEGYSVSREKKERFSLILESASTNQTSMYLCASSLRSSGNTIYFGEGSWLTVV.

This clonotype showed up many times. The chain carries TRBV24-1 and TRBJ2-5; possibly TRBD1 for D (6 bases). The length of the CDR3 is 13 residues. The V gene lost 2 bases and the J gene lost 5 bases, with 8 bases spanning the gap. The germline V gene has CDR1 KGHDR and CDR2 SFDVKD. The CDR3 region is CATSDSGDETQYF. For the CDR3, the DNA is TGTGCCACCAGTGATTCAGGGGATGAGACCCAGTACTTC.

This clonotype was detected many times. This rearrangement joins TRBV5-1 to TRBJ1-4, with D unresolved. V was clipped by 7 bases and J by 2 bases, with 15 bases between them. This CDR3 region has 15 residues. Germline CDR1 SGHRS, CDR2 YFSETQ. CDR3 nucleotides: TGCGCCAGCCCCCTGCCTGACGATACTAATGAAAAACTGTTTTTT. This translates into CASPLPDDTNEKLFF.

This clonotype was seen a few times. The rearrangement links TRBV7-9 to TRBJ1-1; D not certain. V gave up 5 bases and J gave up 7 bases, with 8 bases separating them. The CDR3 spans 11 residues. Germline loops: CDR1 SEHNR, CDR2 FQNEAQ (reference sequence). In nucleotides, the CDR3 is TGTGCCAGCAGCGAGGCCCGTGAAGCTTTCTTT. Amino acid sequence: CASSEAREAFF.

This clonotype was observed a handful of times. The CDR3 nucleotides read TGTGCCAGCAGCACGCTCCGGGACTTGGAGCAGTTCTTC. This translates into CASSTLRDLEQFF. The chain recombines TRBV7-9 with TRBJ2-1; possibly TRBD2 for D (6 bases). CDR1 and CDR2 from the germline V gene are SEHNR and FQNEAQ (reference sequence). The CDR3 has 13 residues. V was cut by 5 bases and J by 10 bases, with 15 bases left in between. Combining the CDR3 with reference TRBV7-9 and TRBJ2-1 gives the whole variable domain DTGVSQNPRHKITKRGQNVTFRCDPISEHNRLYWYRQTLGQGPEFLTYFQNEAQLEKSRLLSDRFSAERPKGSFSTLEIQRTEQGDSAMYLCASSTLRDLEQFFGPGTRLTVL.

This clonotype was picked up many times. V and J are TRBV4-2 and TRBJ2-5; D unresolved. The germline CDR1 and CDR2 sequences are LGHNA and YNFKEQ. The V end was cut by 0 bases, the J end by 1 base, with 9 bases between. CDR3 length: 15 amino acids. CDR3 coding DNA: TGTGCCAGCAGCCAAGAATCAGTGACCCAAGAGACCCAGTACTTC. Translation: CASSQESVTQETQYF.

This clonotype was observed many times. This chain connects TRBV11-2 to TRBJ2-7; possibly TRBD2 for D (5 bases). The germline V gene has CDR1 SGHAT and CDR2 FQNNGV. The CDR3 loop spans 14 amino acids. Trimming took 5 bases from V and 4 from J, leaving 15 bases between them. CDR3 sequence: CASSRAWGEYEQYF. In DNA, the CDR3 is TGTGCCAGCAGCCGGGCCTGGGGAGAATACGAGCAGTACTTC.

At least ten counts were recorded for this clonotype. CDR3 in amino acids: CASSQRTGLRDEQFF. CDR3 DNA sequence: TGTGCCAGCAGCCAACGGACAGGACTACGGGATGAGCAGTTCTTC. The chain carries TRBV14 and TRBJ2-1; maybe TRBD1 (7 bases). Trimming cost V 2 bases and J 8 bases, with 16 bases left between them. The CDR3 spans 15 residues. Germline values: CDR1 SGHDN, CDR2 FVKESK.

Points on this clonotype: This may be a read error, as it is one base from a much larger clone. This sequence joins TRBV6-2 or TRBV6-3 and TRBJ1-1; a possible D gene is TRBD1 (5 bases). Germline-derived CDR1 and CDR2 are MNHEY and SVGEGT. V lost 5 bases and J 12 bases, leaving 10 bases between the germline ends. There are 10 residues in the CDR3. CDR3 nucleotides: TGTGCCAGCAGTATAGGGGAATCTTTCTTT. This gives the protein CASSIGESFF.

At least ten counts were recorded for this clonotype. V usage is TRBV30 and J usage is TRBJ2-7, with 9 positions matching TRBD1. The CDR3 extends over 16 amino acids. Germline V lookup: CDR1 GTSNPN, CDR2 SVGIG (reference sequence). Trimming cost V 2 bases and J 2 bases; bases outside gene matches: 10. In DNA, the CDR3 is TGTGCCTGGAGTCCGTTCGGGACAGGGATCACCTACGAGCAGTACTTC. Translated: CAWSPFGTGITYEQYF.

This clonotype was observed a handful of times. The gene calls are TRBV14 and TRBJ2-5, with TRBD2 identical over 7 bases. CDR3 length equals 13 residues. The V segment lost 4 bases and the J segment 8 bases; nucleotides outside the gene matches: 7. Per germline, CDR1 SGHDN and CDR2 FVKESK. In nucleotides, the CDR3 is TGTGCCAGCAGCCGAGCTAGCGGTAGAACCCAGTACTTC. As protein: CASSRASGRTQYF.

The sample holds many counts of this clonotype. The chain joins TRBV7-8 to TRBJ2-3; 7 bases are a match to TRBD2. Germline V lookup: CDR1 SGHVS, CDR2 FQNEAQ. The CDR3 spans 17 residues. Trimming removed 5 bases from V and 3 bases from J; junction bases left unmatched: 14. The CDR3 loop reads CASSLQGRAKWTDTQYF. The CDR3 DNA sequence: TGTGCCAGCAGCCTCCAAGGGAGGGCCAAGTGGACAGATACGCAGTATTTT.

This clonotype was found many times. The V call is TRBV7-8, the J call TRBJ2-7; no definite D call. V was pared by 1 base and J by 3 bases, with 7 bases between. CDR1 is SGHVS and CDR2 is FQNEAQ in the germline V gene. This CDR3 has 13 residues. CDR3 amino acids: CASSLGSGYEQYF. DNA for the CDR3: TGTGCCAGCAGCTTAGGATCGGGCTACGAGCAGTACTTC. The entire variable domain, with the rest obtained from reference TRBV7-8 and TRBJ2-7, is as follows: GAGVSQSPRYKVAKRGQDVALRCDPISGHVSLFWYQQALGQGPEFLTYFQNEAQLDKSGLPSDRFFAERPEGSVSTLKIQRTQQEDSAVYLCASSLGSGYEQYFGPGTRLTVT.

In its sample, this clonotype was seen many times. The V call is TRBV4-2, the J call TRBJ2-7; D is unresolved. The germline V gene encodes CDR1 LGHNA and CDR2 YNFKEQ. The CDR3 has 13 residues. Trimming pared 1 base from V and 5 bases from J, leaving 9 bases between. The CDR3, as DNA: TGTGCCAGCAGCCAAGGTGCCTGGAACGAGCAGTACTTC. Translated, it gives CASSQGAWNEQYF.

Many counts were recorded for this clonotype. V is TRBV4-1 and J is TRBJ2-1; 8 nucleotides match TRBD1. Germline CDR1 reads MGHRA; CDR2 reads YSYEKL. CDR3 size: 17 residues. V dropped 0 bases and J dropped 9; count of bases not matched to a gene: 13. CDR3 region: CASSQEMGQVTIGEQFF. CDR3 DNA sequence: TGCGCCAGCAGCCAAGAGATGGGACAGGTGACAATAGGTGAGCAGTTCTTC.

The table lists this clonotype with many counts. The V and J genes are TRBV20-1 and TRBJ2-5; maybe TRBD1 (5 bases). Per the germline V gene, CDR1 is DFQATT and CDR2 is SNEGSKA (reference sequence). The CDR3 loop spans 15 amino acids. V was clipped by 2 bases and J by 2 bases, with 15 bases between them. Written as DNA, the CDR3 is TGCAGTGCTAGACCGATTGGGGCGGTACAAGAGACCCAGTACTTC. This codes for CSARPIGAVQETQYF.

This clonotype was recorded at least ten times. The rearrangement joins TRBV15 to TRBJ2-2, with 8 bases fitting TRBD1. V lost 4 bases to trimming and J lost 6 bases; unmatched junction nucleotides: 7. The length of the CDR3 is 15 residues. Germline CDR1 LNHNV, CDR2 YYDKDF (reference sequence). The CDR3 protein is CATSIDRGEAGELFF. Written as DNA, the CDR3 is TGTGCCACCAGCATAGACAGGGGAGAGGCCGGGGAGCTGTTTTTT.